The T cell receptor beta chain under discussion was sequenced for a study of naive CD8 T cells in extremely preterm neonates. Healthy children aged 16-56 months having elective surgery, and healthy nonsmoking adults, gave blood. Live Annexin V-negative naive CD3+CD8+CD45RA+CCR7+ T cells were sorted. Study conclusions and caveats: iChao1 richness was lowest in preterm neonates, significantly versus all ages. Preterm infants showed shorter CDR3s, fewer N additions and less trimming than older groups.

Details on this clone: The target antigen is unknown.

Sequenced by immunoSEQ multiplex PCR; TCRdb stores in-frame clones only, minus some. Among 6,000 to 9,000 clones listed, 95% to 98% were seen once. Sequencing was done on a sample of naive CD8+ T cells from blood. The TCR was taken from a human donor in good health.

The CDR3 spells CASSFGTGGYEQYF. The CDR3 DNA is TGTGCCAGTAGTTTCGGGACAGGGGGTTACGAGCAGTACTTC. This chain connects TRBV19 to TRBJ2-7; TRBD1 agrees at 11 bases. The CDR3 totals 14 residues. Per the germline V gene, CDR1 is LNHDA and CDR2 is SQIVND (reference sequence). The V gene end was trimmed by 5 bases and the J gene end by 4 bases; junction bases not matched to a gene: 4.